Below, 6 T cell receptor beta chains from the same sample are listed, as sequenced in a study of cytomegalovirus exposure and HLA in healthy donors. The study ran its PCR with 60 Vbeta and 13 Jbeta primers. The method was immunoSEQ multiplex PCR; TCRdb's version includes in-frame clones alone and lacks a portion of them. The table includes 90,000 to 100,000 clones, less than 80% detected once. The sample consisted of PBMCs. The receptor set was obtained from a boy aged 10-17 years in good health and CMV-seropositive.

The chain is built from TRBV11-2 and TRBJ1-1; no clear D. The V gene's germline CDR1 is SGHAT and CDR2 FQNNGV. The CDR3 has 11 amino acids. Trimming took 4 bases from V and 11 from J, leaving 11 bases between them. The DNA for the CDR3 is TGTGCCAGCAGCTCCGCCCTACGGGCTTTCTTT. Translating gives CASSSALRAFF. The complete variable domain, with remaining parts taken from reference TRBV11-2 and TRBJ1-1, reads EAGVAQSPRYKIIEKRQSVAFWCNPISGHATLYWYQQILGQGPKLLIQFQNNGVVDDSQLPKDRFSAERLKGVDSTLKIQPAKLEDSAVYLCASSSALRAFFGQGTRLTVV.

With respect to this clone: The same CDR3 also results from other DNA sequences found in this sample. The chain joins TRBV30 to TRBJ1-1; D call uncertain. Between the trimmed V and J ends, which lost 0 bases and 1 base, there was a span of 6 bases. This CDR3 has 13 residues. Germline-derived CDR1 and CDR2 are GTSNPN and SVGIG (reference sequence). The CDR3 sequence: CAWSVTENTEAFF. Here the CDR3 DNA reads TGTGCCTGGAGTGTAACAGAGAACACTGAAGCTTTCTTT.

CDR3 sequence: CASRQTPNQPQHF. CDR3 sequence (DNA): TGTGCCAGTAGACAGACCCCAAATCAGCCCCAGCATTTT. This chain uses TRBV19 with TRBJ1-5; D ambiguous. V dropped 6 bases and J dropped 4 bases, with 10 bases sitting between them. CDR1 is LNHDA, CDR2 SQIVND, per germline (reference sequence). CDR3 size: 13 residues.

The chain couples TRBV7-9 to TRBJ1-3; D unclear. CDR1 and CDR2 from the germline V gene are SEHNR and FQNEAQ (reference sequence). V was clipped by 5 bases and J by 0 bases, with 11 bases between them. This CDR3 is built from 15 residues. The CDR3 loop reads CASSPTVSSGNTIYF. The CDR3 DNA is TGTGCCAGCAGCCCTACGGTTAGCTCTGGAAACACCATATATTTT.

The J gene is TRBJ1-1, the V gene TRBV2; D may be TRBD1 (5 bases). Germline V lookup: CDR1 SNHLY, CDR2 FYNNEI. Trimming took 7 bases from V and 1 from J, leaving 16 bases between them. This CDR3 region has 15 residues. In nucleotides, the CDR3 is TGTGCCAGCAACCCGGACACCTTCGAGAACACTGAAGCTTTCTTT. Residues: CASNPDTFENTEAFF.

This clone has a handful of counts. The chain uses TRBV29-1 and TRBJ1-2; 7 bases are shared with TRBD1. The germline V gene encodes CDR1 SQVTM and CDR2 ANQGSEA. Trimming took 7 bases from V and 5 from J; bases not matched to a gene: 10. The CDR3 extends over 13 amino acids. The CDR3 spells CSALTGTDYGYTF. CDR3 nucleotide sequence: TGCAGCGCCTTAACCGGGACAGATTATGGCTACACCTTC.